The 24 T cell receptor beta chains given below trace back to one sample, sequenced in a study of beta chain features in type 1 diabetes. All of the isolated RNA was reverse transcribed, so expressed TCRB transcripts were sequenced. Measured with immunoSEQ multiplex PCR; TCRdb has only the in-frame clones, and not every one. The sample consists of approximately 360,000 clones, roughly 12% of them appearing once. Broader study findings: Among patients with Type 1 diabetes, TCRB CDR3s were moderately but significantly shorter in every one of the four CD4+ subsets.

Which antigens these TCRs recognize remains unknown. The sequenced sample was naive CD4+ T cells from blood. All receptors come from a woman between 18 and 29 years old with type 1 diabetes.

This chain connects TRBV6-5 to TRBJ1-4, with 9 bases fitting TRBD1. The CDR3 is 15 amino acids. The ends lost 2 bases at V and 8 bases at J; junction bases unmatched: 6. CDR1 is MNHEY and CDR2 is SVGAGI in the germline V gene. This CDR3 reads CASSYLGQGSEKLFF. DNA for the CDR3: TGTGCCAGCAGTTACCTGGGACAGGGTAGCGAAAAACTGTTTTTT.

The chain recombines TRBV5-1 with TRBJ2-7; 10 nucleotides match TRBD1. V was pared by 7 bases and J by 3 bases, with 7 bases of the junction left unmatched. Germline values: CDR1 SGHRS, CDR2 YFSETQ. The CDR3 length is 14 residues. This CDR3 is CASRTGTGDYEQYF. In nucleotides, the CDR3 is TGCGCCAGCCGCACCGGGACAGGGGACTACGAGCAGTACTTC.

The chain has TRBV11-2 and TRBJ1-1; a weak D match, TRBD1 (5 bases). Germline V gene lookup returns CDR1 SGHAT and CDR2 FQNNGV. The V end lost 4 bases, the J end lost 3 bases, and 15 bases lay between the germline ends. CDR3 size: 15 residues. The CDR3 bases are TGTGCCAGCAGCTCGGGGCCCGGGGGAGACACTGAAGCTTTCTTT. It specifies CASSSGPGGDTEAFF.

This chain links TRBV13 with TRBJ2-7; maybe TRBD2 (5 bases). The germline gives CDR1 PRHDT, CDR2 FYEKMQ (reference sequence). This CDR3 is 13 amino acids long. V was pared by 5 bases and J by 3 bases, with 11 bases between. CDR3: CASSPWRNYEQYF. As DNA, the CDR3 is TGTGCCAGCAGCCCCTGGAGGAACTACGAGCAGTACTTC.

The gene calls are TRBV30 and TRBJ2-1; 14 nucleotides line up with TRBD2. In germline, CDR1 is GTSNPN, CDR2 SVGIG (reference sequence). V lost 2 bases to trimming and J lost 5 bases; unmatched junction nucleotides: 17. The CDR3 is 20 amino acids. This CDR3 is CAWSIVRTSGRTWSHNEQFF. CDR3 DNA sequence: TGTGCCTGGAGTATTGTTCGGACTAGCGGGAGGACCTGGTCCCACAATGAGCAGTTCTTC.

In its sample, this clone was seen a few times. V usage is TRBV5-4 and J usage is TRBJ2-1; perhaps TRBD1 as D (5 bases). The V end lost 3 bases, the J end lost 8 bases, and 18 bases lay between the germline ends. CDR3 length: 15 amino acids. CDR1 and CDR2 (germline): SGHNT, YYREEE (reference sequence). The DNA of the CDR3 is TGTGCCAGCAGCTCGGACAACCCCACATTCGATGAGCAGTTCTTC. The encoded protein is CASSSDNPTFDEQFF.

The sample holds a few counts of this clone. The V and J genes are TRBV30 and TRBJ1-1; D is ambiguous. CDR3 length: 13 amino acids. V lost 4 bases to trimming and J lost 1 base, with 10 bases between them. CDR1 is GTSNPN and CDR2 is SVGIG in the germline V gene (reference sequence). CDR3 region: CAWTRGPNTEAFF. Written as DNA, the CDR3 is TGTGCCTGGACCCGGGGTCCGAACACTGAAGCTTTCTTT. The entire variable domain, with the rest obtained from reference TRBV30 and TRBJ1-1, is as follows: SQTIHQWPATLVQPVGSPLSLECTVEGTSNPNLYWYRQAAGRGLQLLFYSVGIGQISSEVPQNLSASRPQDRQFILSSKKLLLSDSGFYLCAWTRGPNTEAFFGQGTRLTVV.

V and J are TRBV5-1 and TRBJ2-3; 13 nucleotides align to TRBD2. CDR3 length equals 16 residues. Germline V gene lookup returns CDR1 SGHRS and CDR2 YFSETQ. Germline trimming cut 4 bases from V and 2 bases from J; bases unmatched to any gene: 4. The CDR3 DNA reads TGCGCCAGCAGCACCGGGACTAGCGGGATCACAGATACGCAGTATTTT. Translated: CASSTGTSGITDTQYF.

The rearrangement uses TRBV19 and TRBJ2-7; 8 positions agree with TRBD1. Germline-derived CDR1 and CDR2 are LNHDA and SQIVND (reference sequence). Trimming cost V 6 bases and J 7 bases; bases outside gene matches: 8. The CDR3 loop spans 13 amino acids. As DNA, the CDR3 is TGTGCCAGTAGCTTTCAGGGGGCGCGAGAGCAGTACTTC. Amino acid sequence: CASSFQGAREQYF.

This clone showed up just a few times. The gene calls are TRBV10-3 and TRBJ2-5; D is possibly TRBD1 (6 bases). The germline V and J ends were trimmed by 8 bases and 1 base, with 8 bases remaining between them. This CDR3 has 12 amino acids. CDR1 ENHRY and CDR2 SYGVKD come from the germline V gene. This CDR3 reads CAIGTSQETQYF. CDR3 coding DNA: TGTGCCATCGGGACAAGCCAAGAGACCCAGTACTTC.

This chain links TRBV4-3 with TRBJ2-2; 10 nucleotides line up with TRBD2. The CDR3 is 18 amino acids. Trimming cost V 0 bases and J 2 bases; bases outside gene matches: 6. Germline assignment: CDR1 LGHNA and CDR2 YSLEER. Written as DNA, the CDR3 is TGCGCCAGCAGCCAAGAAGAGGGACTAGCGAGAAACACCGGGGAGCTGTTTTTT. Translation gives CASSQEEGLARNTGELFF.

A few counts support this clone. Within the sample, other DNA sequences also encode this same CDR3. The genes are TRBV30 and TRBJ2-1; TRBD1 matches at 11 bases. CDR3 size: 18 residues. Germline V gene lookup returns CDR1 GTSNPN and CDR2 SVGIG (reference sequence). Trimming at V came to 0 bases and at J to 8 bases, leaving 15 bases not matched to a gene. Here the CDR3 reads CAWSVPSGTGGNVDEQFF. DNA of the CDR3: TGTGCCTGGAGTGTCCCGTCCGGGACAGGGGGTAATGTCGATGAGCAGTTCTTC.

This clone occurred a few times. This chain connects TRBV2 to TRBJ1-5; a possible D gene is TRBD1 (5 bases). Germline V gives CDR1 SNHLY, CDR2 FYNNEI. CDR3 length equals 13 residues. Deletions cut 11 bases from V and 5 bases from J, with 16 bases between. As DNA, the CDR3 is TGTGCCTCAGCAACGGACACCTATCAGCCCCAGCATTTT. Protein: CASATDTYQPQHF.

This clone appeared a few times. V gene TRBV27 combines with J gene TRBJ1-4, with TRBD1 identical over 8 bases. This CDR3 comprises 14 residues. In germline, CDR1 is MNHEY, CDR2 SMNVEV (reference sequence). V shed 4 bases and J 7 bases; nucleotides not matched to a gene: 5. The CDR3, as DNA: TGTGCCAGCAGTTACCGACAGGGGAGTGAAAAACTGTTTTTT. Translated: CASSYRQGSEKLFF.

This clone was seen only a few times. V is TRBV28 and J is TRBJ2-7; maybe TRBD1 (5 bases). From germline, CDR1 is MDHEN and CDR2 SYDVKM. The CDR3 totals 12 residues. Trimming took off 5 bases at V and 6 bases at J, with 11 bases between the two ends. Here the CDR3 reads CASSNNRREQYF. The CDR3 DNA is TGTGCCAGCAGTAACAACAGGCGCGAGCAGTACTTC.

This chain links TRBV4-3 with TRBJ2-7; tentatively, D is TRBD1 (6 bases). CDR1 and CDR2 from the germline V gene are LGHNA and YSLEER. The CDR3 runs 14 residues. V dropped 1 base and J dropped 2 bases, with 9 bases sitting between them. The CDR3 DNA is TGCGCCAGCAGCCAAGGGCAGGGGACCTACGAGCAGTACTTC. This codes for CASSQGQGTYEQYF.

This clone was detected a few times. The chain carries TRBV5-1 and TRBJ2-3; D may be TRBD2 (5 bases). V lost 5 bases, J lost 2 bases, and 12 bases lay in between. Per germline, CDR1 SGHRS and CDR2 YFSETQ. The CDR3 totals 14 residues. CDR3 DNA sequence: TGCGCCAGCAGGGTCGGGGATTACACAGATACGCAGTATTTT. The encoded protein is CASRVGDYTDTQYF.

This clone was recorded a few times. This rearrangement joins TRBV6-1 to TRBJ2-2, with 7 bases identical to TRBD2. Per the germline V gene, CDR1 is MNHNS and CDR2 is SASEGT. V was pared by 3 bases and J by 5 bases, with 9 bases of the junction left unmatched. The CDR3 spans 16 residues. CDR3 in DNA: TGTGCCAGCAGTGACCCCAACAGCGGGAATACCGGGGAGCTGTTTTTT. As protein: CASSDPNSGNTGELFF.

This clone showed up just a few times. V and J are TRBV9 and TRBJ2-7, with 9 bases lining up with TRBD1. V shed 1 base and J 3 bases; nucleotides not matched to a gene: 14. This CDR3 contains 18 residues. Germline V gene data show CDR1 as SGDLS and CDR2 as YYNGEE. CDR3 nucleotide sequence: TGTGCCAGCAGCGTATACGGTGTCCCGGGACAGGGATTCTACGAGCAGTACTTC. It encodes CASSVYGVPGQGFYEQYF.

The rearrangement joins TRBV5-4 to TRBJ2-1, with TRBD2 matching over 8 bases. CDR3 size: 16 residues. V shed 4 bases, J shed 5 bases, and the junction held 11 bases outside the gene matches. Germline CDR1 reads SGHNT; CDR2 reads YYREEE (reference sequence). The CDR3 DNA sequence: TGTGCCAGCAGCGGGGGTCCGGGAGGGTTAAACAATGAGCAGTTCTTC. Protein sequence: CASSGGPGGLNNEQFF.

This clone was detected a few times. The chain recombines TRBV10-3 with TRBJ2-5, with 9 bases that match TRBD1. Trimming took 6 bases from V and 4 from J; bases not matched to a gene: 6. The CDR3 runs to 14 residues. CDR1 is ENHRY and CDR2 is SYGVKD in the germline V gene. CDR3 nucleotide sequence: TGTGCCATCAGCGGACAGGGGATTACAGAGACCCAGTACTTC. The encoded protein is CAISGQGITETQYF.

This sequence joins TRBV19 and TRBJ1-5; tentatively, D is TRBD1 (6 bases). Trimming removed 1 base from V and 7 bases from J, with 8 bases in between. Germline V gene lookup returns CDR1 LNHDA and CDR2 SQIVND (reference sequence). The CDR3 contains 13 residues. The CDR3 DNA reads as TGTGCCAGTAGTATAGGCGGGGGCCAGCCCCAGCATTTT. Translated: CASSIGGGQPQHF.

In this sample, this clone turned up a few times. The chain carries TRBV29-1 and TRBJ1-1; no clear D. In germline, CDR1 is SQVTM, CDR2 ANQGSEA. Trimming pared 6 bases from V and 0 bases from J, leaving 11 bases between. The CDR3 has 13 residues. The CDR3 DNA is TGCAGCGTAGTAGGGAGCATGAACACTGAAGCTTTCTTT. Amino acid sequence: CSVVGSMNTEAFF.

This clone was observed a few times. The chain is built from TRBV29-1 and TRBJ2-3; D unclear. V lost 3 bases, J lost 2 bases, and 6 bases lay in between. CDR3 size: 12 residues. Germline loops: CDR1 SQVTM, CDR2 ANQGSEA. This CDR3 reads CSVDISTDTQYF. DNA of the CDR3: TGCAGCGTTGACATTTCCACAGATACGCAGTATTTT.